The T cell receptor (beta chain) under discussion was sequenced for a study of T-cell reconstitution after alpha-beta-depleted transplantation in children. Unique molecular identifiers were incorporated during preparation of the TCRbeta library. TCRdb analysed the PCR reads with MiXCR anew, one entry per CDR3 protein. Seen here are approximately 250,000 distinct CDR3 sequences, roughly a tenth observed once, and the top ten hold about 4.9%. This clonotype was seen at least ten times. CDR3 length: 13 residues. From germline, CDR1 is DFQATT and CDR2 SNEGSKA (reference sequence). Trimming removed 3 bases from V and 7 bases from J; junction bases left unmatched: 7.

The material sequenced was PBMCs from the stem cell graft donor, taken from the stem cell graft. The source is a human donor who donated a stem cell graft to a child with SCID. The chain links TRBV20-1 to TRBJ1-1; 8 bases fit TRBD1. In nucleotides, the CDR3 is TGCAGTGCTAGTCAGGGGGCTTGGGTTGAAGCTTTCTTT. Amino acids: CSASQGAWVEAFF.